This T cell receptor beta chain was retrieved from a study of blood T cell repertoires in COVID-19 (dated by TCRdb to 2018 to 2021). Turning to the overall study: The collaborator samples originated in the United States, Italy and Spain and spanned the acute and convalescent phases of COVID-19. The prospective study material was composed of cDNA or gDNA derived from T cells, B-cell-depleted T cells, or PBMCs. Deeply sampled blood TCRbeta repertoires from subjects exposed to, actively infected with, or recovered from COVID-19 were included in the dataset. The repertoires were released in a freely available public database meant as a resource for research on the immune response to SARS-CoV-2. The samples were drawn from the first 160 participants of the ongoing ImmuneRACE study and from roughly 1,300 subjects provided by 6 global collaborators. A de-identified subject ID, COVID-19 status, age in years and sex were almost always included in the sample metadata. Where available, HLA class I and class II types were taken from metadata supplied by the sample provider and were not determined by assay-based typing. The research as a whole found: The amount of clinical and demographic metadata varied by source and participant and was provided uncurated.

A single count supports this clone. What antigen it recognizes has not been identified. The sample holds no much larger clone one base away, and base qualities are not on file. TCRbeta CDR3 regions were amplified from genomic DNA by means of the immunoSEQ Assay, a bias-controlled multiplex PCR. On the authors' methods: Nucleated cell counts per sample were estimated from amplification of reference gene primers within the assay. To quantify the absolute abundance of each unique TCRbeta CDR3 rearrangement, sequence reads were collapsed and filtered. For each sample, productive Simpson clonality was calculated as the square root of Simpson's diversity index over productive rearrangements. TCRdb stores this immuneACCESS table with in-frame sequences only. Part of the clones is absent; in the studies checked, under half of the shortfall reflects unresolved V genes, and no reason is known for the rest. The DNA gave D and trimming, while V, J and clone size come from that table. This sample holds hundreds of thousands of clones; 75% to 90% were observed only once. The ten largest make up roughly 0.25% of the sample.

The CDR1 and CDR2 encoded by the germline V gene (reference sequence) are LNHDA and SQIVND. Including cysteine and phenylalanine, the CDR3 has 15 amino acids. Just the 45-base CDR3 DNA is kept, in frame starting at base 1. A distance of 15 bases separates the germline ends of V and J, which lose 3 bases and 6 bases respectively. Whole blood was collected in K2EDTA tubes by collaborating institutions according to the institutions' own protocols. For TCRbeta analysis, collaborators shipped samples in one of three forms: frozen whole blood, isolated PBMCs, or DNA extracted from either of those sample types.

The specimen was peripheral blood. Here the chain combines TRBV19 and TRBJ2-1; the D gene is perhaps TRBD2, from 5 matching bases. This receptor was obtained from a woman under 30 with acute or convalescent COVID-19. The CDR3 here reads CASSIMAGGGNEQFF. The bases read TGTGCCAGTAGTATTATGGCGGGCGGTGGCAATGAGCAGTTCTTC. Where the CDR3 stops, the reference TRBV19 and TRBJ2-1 genes take over; the full variable domain is DGGITQSPKYLFRKEGQNVTLSCEQNLNHDAMYWYRQDPGQGLRLIYYSQIVNDFQKGDIAEGYSVSREKKESFPLTVTSAQKNPTAFYLCASSIMAGGGNEQFFGPGTRLTVL.